This T cell receptor beta chain is from a study of PD-L1 blockade in urothelial cancer. Study-level information: Blood gave a median 141,255 T cells.

Produced via immunoSEQ multiplex PCR; TCRdb's table is partial and in-frame only. The profile covers tens of thousands of clones, with more than 80% appearing a single time and around 5.7% taken by the ten largest. Trimming took off 1 base at V and 5 bases at J, with 5 bases between the two ends. CDR3 length: 12 residues. Germline V gene sequence: CDR1 LGHNT, CDR2 FRNRAP. Indicated time point: pretreatment peripheral blood. This clonotype was obtained from a man between 70 and 80 years old with urothelial cancer. The chain recombines TRBV12-5 with TRBJ2-5, with D possibly being TRBD2 (5 bases). This specimen consisted of PBMCs, obtained around atezolizumab (anti-PD-L1) treatment. In nucleotides, the CDR3 is TGTGCTAGTGGTTTGGGGAGGGAGACCCAGTACTTC. Translated: CASGLGRETQYF.